In this sample, the clone carrying this T cell receptor (beta chain) turned up a few times. What it binds is unknown. These data are taken from a study of blood T cells in healthy people across ages. Study-level results: In long-lived donors, naive CD4+ cell counts and diversity exceeded those of aged donors.

Germline loops: CDR1 SGHTA, CDR2 FQGTGA. V was cut by 5 bases and J by 6 bases, with 17 bases left in between. This CDR3 is 14 amino acids long. Sample-barcoded 5' priming and a J-beta primer mix drove a second PCR of roughly 6 to 12 cycles. Each cDNA molecule, via a template-switch adaptor with 12 random nucleotides, was tagged. From the 5' RACE reads, TCRdb called clonotypes with MiXCR, one entry per CDR3 protein. The table has roughly 720,000 distinct CDR3 sequences, approximately 55% seen once; the top ten hold roughly 40%. Isolation recovered at least 6.5 million PBMCs from every sample. The receptor was derived from a man older than 75 in good health. The source material was blood. V usage is TRBV7-3 and J usage is TRBJ2-7; D may be TRBD1 (6 bases). CDR3: CASSPQGIIGEQYF. CDR3 nucleotide sequence: TGTGCCAGCAGCCCACAGGGTATTATCGGCGAGCAGTACTTC.